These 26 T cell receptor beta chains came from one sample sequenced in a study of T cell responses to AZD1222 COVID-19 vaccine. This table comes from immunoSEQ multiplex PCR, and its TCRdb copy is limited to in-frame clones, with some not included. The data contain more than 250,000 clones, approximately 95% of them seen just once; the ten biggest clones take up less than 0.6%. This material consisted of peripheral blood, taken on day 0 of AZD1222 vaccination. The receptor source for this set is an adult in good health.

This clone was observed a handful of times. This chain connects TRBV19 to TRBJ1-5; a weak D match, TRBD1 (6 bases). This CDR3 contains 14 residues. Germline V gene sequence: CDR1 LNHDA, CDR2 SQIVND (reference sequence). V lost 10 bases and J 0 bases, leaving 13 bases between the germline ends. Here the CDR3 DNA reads TGTGCCACTGTACAGGGTAATAGCAATCAGCCCCAGCATTTT. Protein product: CATVQGNSNQPQHF. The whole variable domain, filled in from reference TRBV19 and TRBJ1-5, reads DGGITQSPKYLFRKEGQNVTLSCEQNLNHDAMYWYRQDPGQGLRLIYYSQIVNDFQKGDIAEGYSVSREKKESFPLTVTSAQKNPTAFYLCATVQGNSNQPQHFGDGTRLSIL.

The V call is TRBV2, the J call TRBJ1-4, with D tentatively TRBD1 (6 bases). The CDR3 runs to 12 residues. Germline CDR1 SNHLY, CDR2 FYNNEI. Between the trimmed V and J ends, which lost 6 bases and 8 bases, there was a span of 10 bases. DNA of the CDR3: TGTGCCAGCAGGGAGGACAGCGAAAAACTGTTTTTT. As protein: CASREDSEKLFF.

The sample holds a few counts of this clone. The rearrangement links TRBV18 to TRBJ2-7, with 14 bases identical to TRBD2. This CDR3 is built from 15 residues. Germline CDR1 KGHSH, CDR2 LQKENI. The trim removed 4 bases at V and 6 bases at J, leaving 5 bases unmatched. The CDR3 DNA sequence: TGTGCCAGCTCACGGGGACTAGCGGGAGAGTCCGAGCAGTACTTC. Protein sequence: CASSRGLAGESEQYF.

Here the CDR3 reads CASITGAVGTEKLFF. The CDR3 nucleotides read TGTGCCAGTATTACTGGTGCAGTGGGCACGGAAAAACTGTTTTTT. The J gene is TRBJ1-4, the V gene TRBV6-5; the D is unclear. This CDR3 is built from 15 residues. Germline V gives CDR1 MNHEY, CDR2 SVGAGI. Trimming removed 9 bases from V and 8 bases from J, with 22 bases in between.

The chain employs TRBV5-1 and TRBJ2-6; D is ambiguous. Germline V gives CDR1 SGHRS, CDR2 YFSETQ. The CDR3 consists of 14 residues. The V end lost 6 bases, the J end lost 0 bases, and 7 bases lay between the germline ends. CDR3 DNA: TGCGCCAGCAAGTGGAGCTCTGGGGCCAACGTCCTGACTTTC. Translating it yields CASKWSSGANVLTF.

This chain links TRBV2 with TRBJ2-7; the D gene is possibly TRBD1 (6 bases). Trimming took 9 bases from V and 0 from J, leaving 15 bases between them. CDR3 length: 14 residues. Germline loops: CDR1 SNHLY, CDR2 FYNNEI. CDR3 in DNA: TGTGCCAGTCTAAGAGACAGGAACTCCTACGAGCAGTACTTC. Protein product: CASLRDRNSYEQYF.

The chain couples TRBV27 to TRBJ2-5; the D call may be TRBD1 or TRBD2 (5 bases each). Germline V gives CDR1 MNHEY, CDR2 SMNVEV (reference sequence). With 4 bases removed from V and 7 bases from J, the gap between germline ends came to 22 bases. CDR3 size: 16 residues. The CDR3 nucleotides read TGTGCCAGCAGTTCCCACGGGACCCCAGGAGGTGGGACCCAGTACTTC. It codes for CASSSHGTPGGGTQYF.

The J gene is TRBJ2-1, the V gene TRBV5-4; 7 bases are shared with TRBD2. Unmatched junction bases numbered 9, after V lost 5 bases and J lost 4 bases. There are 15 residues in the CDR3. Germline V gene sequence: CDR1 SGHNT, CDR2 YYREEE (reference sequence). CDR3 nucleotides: TGTGCCAGCAGTTCCACATGGGGGGGATACAATGAGCAGTTCTTC. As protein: CASSSTWGGYNEQFF.

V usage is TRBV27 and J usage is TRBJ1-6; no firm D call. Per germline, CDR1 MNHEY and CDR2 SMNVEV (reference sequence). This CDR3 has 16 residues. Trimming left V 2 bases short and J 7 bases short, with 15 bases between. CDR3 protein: CASSLVLQYSNSPLHF. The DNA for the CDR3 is TGTGCCAGCAGTTTAGTCCTGCAGTACTCGAATTCACCCCTCCACTTT.

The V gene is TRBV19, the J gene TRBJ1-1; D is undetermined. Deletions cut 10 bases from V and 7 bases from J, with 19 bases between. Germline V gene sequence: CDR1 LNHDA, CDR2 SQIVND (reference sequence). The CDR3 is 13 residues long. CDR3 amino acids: CATTRAARLEAFF. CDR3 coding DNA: TGTGCCACCACCCGGGCGGCGAGACTTGAAGCTTTCTTT.

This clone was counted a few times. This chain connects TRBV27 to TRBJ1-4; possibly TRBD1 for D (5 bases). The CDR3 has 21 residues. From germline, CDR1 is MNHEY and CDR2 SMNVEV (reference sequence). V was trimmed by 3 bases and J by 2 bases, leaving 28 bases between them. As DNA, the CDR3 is TGTGCCAGCAGTTTTGGTCTCTGGGGACTGGGTGGATTTGCGACTAATGAAAAACTGTTTTTT. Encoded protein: CASSFGLWGLGGFATNEKLFF.

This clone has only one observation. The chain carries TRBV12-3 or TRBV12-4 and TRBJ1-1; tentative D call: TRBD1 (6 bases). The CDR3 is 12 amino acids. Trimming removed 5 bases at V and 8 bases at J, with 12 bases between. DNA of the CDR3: TGTGCCAGCAGTCAGGGGAGGTGGGAAGCTTTCTTT. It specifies CASSQGRWEAFF.

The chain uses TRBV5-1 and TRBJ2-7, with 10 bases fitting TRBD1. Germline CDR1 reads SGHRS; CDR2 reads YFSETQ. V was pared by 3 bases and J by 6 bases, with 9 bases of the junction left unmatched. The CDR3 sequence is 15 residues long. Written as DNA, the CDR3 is TGCGCCAGCAGCTCCACCGGGACAGGGGTAGGCGAGCAGTACTTC. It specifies CASSSTGTGVGEQYF. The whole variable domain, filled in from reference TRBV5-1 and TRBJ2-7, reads KAGVTQTPRYLIKTRGQQVTLSCSPISGHRSVSWYQQTPGQGLQFLFEYFSETQRNKGNFPGRFSGRQFSNSRSEMNVSTLELGDSALYLCASSSTGTGVGEQYFGPGTRLTVT.

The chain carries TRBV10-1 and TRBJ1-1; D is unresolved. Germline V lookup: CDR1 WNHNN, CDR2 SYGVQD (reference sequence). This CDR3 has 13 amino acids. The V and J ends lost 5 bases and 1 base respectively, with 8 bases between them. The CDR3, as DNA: TGCGCCAGCAGTCAAAGTCAGAACACTGAAGCTTTCTTT. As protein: CASSQSQNTEAFF.

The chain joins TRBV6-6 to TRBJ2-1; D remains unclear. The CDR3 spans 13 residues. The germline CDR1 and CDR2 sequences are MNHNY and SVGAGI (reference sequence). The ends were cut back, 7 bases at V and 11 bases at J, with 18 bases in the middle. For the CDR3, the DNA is TGTGCCAGCACCACAAGGTTCGAAGGACAGCAGTTCTTC. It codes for CASTTRFEGQQFF.

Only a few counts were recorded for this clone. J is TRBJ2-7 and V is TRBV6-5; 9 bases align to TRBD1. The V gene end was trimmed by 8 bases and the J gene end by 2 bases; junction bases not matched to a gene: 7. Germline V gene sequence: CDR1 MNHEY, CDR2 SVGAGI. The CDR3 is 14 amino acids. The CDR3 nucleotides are TGTGCCAGCCAGACAGGGGGGTCTCCCTACGAGCAGTACTTC. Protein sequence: CASQTGGSPYEQYF.

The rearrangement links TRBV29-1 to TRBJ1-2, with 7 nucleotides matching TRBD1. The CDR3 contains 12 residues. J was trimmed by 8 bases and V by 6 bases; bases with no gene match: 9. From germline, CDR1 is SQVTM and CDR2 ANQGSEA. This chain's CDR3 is CSVSDRLGGYTF. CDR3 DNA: TGCAGCGTCTCGGACAGGCTAGGAGGCTACACCTTC. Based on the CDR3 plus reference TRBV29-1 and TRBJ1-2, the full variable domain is SAVISQKPSRDICQRGTSLTIQCQVDSQVTMMFWYRQQPGQSLTLIATANQGSEATYESGFVIDKFPISRPNLTFSTLTVSNMSPEDSSIYLCSVSDRLGGYTFGSGTRLTVV.

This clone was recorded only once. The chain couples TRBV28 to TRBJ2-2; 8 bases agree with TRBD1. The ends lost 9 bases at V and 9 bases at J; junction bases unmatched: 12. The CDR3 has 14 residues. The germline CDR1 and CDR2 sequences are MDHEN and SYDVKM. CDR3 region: CASLKTGGSRELFF. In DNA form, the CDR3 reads TGTGCCAGTCTAAAAACAGGGGGTAGTCGGGAGCTGTTTTTT.

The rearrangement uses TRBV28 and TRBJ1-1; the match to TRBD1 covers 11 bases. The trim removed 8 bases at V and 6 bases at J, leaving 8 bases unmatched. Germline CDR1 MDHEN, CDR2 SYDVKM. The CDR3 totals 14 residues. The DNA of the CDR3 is TGTGCCAGCGGACAGGGGGCGTTAGTGGCTGAAGCTTTCTTT. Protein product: CASGQGALVAEAFF.

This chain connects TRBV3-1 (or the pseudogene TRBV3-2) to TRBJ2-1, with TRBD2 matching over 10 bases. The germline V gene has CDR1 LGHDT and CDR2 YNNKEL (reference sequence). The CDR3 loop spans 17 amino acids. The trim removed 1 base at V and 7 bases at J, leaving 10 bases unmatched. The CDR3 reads CASSQAGSGGARNEQFF. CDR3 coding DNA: TGTGCCAGCAGCCAAGCAGGGAGCGGGGGGGCAAGGAATGAGCAGTTCTTC.

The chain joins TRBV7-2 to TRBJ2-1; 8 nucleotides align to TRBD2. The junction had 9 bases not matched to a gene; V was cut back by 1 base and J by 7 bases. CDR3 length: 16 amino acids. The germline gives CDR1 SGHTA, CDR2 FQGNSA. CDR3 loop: CASSLVSAGGGNEQFF. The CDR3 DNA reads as TGTGCCAGCAGCTTAGTGTCTGCGGGAGGTGGAAATGAGCAGTTCTTC.

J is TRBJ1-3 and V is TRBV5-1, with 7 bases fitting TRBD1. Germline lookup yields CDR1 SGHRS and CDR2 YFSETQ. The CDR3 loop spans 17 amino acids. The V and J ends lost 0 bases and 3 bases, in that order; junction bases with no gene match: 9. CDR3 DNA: TGCGCCAGCAGCTTGGGCTCGACAGGGATCGGTGGAAACACCATATATTTT. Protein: CASSLGSTGIGGNTIYF.

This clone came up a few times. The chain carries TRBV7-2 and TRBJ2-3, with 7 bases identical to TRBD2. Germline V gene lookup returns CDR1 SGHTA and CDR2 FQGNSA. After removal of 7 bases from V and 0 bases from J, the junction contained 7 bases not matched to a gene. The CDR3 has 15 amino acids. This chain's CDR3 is CASMPRDYSTDTQYF. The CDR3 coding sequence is TGTGCCAGCATGCCGAGGGACTACAGCACAGATACGCAGTATTTT. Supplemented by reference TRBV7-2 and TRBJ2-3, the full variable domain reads GAGVSQSPSNKVTEKGKDVELRCDPISGHTALYWYRQSLGQGLEFLIYFQGNSAPDKSGLPSDRFSAERTGGSVSTLTIQRTQQEDSAVYLCASMPRDYSTDTQYFGPGTRLTVL.

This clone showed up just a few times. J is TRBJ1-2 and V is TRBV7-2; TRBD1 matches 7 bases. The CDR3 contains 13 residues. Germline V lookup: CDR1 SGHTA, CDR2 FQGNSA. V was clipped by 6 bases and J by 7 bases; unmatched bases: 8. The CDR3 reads CASRVTGVGGYTF. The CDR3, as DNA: TGTGCCAGCAGAGTTACAGGGGTCGGTGGCTACACCTTC. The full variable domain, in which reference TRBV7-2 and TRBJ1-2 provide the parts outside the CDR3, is GAGVSQSPSNKVTEKGKDVELRCDPISGHTALYWYRQSLGQGLEFLIYFQGNSAPDKSGLPSDRFSAERTGGSVSTLTIQRTQQEDSAVYLCASRVTGVGGYTFGSGTRLTVV.

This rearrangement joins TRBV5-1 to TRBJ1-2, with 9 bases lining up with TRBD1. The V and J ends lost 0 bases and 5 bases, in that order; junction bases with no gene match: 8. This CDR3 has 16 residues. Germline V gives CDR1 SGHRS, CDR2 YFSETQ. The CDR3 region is CASSLASSGTGYGYTF. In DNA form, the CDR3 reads TGCGCCAGCAGCTTGGCCTCCTCCGGGACAGGGTATGGCTACACCTTC.

CDR3: CAWSVLQGAYGYTF. The CDR3 DNA reads as TGTGCCTGGAGTGTACTCCAGGGGGCCTATGGCTACACCTTC. The gene calls are TRBV30 and TRBJ1-2; 8 bases line up with TRBD1. CDR1 and CDR2 from the germline V gene are GTSNPN and SVGIG (reference sequence). There are 14 residues in the CDR3. The junction had 4 bases not matched to a gene; V was cut back by 0 bases and J by 4 bases.